This TCR beta chain was obtained from a study of CD8 T cell repertoires and HIV-1 epitope variants. Germline CDR1 MNHEY, CDR2 SVGAGI. This CDR3 has 13 amino acids. Trimming removed 0 bases from V and 8 bases from J; junction bases left unmatched: 1. With respect to this clone: The antigen remains undetermined.

Method: immunoSEQ multiplex PCR; TCRdb's copy keeps in-frame clones and lacks some. The table includes 4,000 to 6,000 clones, around 69% detected once. This clonotype originated in a male donor with HIV. The specimen was cultured CD8+ T cells derived from PBMCs. The V call is TRBV6-5, the J call TRBJ2-1; the match to TRBD2 covers 7 bases. DNA of the CDR3: TGTGCCAGCAGTTACTCGGGAGGGTATGAGCAGTTCTTC. Its protein product is CASSYSGGYEQFF.